Listed here is a single T cell receptor beta chain. This specimen comes from a study of shared clonotypes between healthy human individuals. Clones were read by immunoSEQ multiplex PCR, and TCRdb kept only the in-frame ones, dropping some. The data contain roughly 2 million clones, 90% to 95% of them singletons. Looked up from germline, CDR1 is MDHEN and CDR2 is SYDVKM. The CDR3 extends over 11 amino acids. The ends were cut back, 6 bases at V and 8 bases at J, with 10 bases in the middle. The origin of this receptor is a man between 18 and 29 years old in good health. Sequenced input: naive CD4+ T cells sorted from blood. The sample's subset: CD45RA+ positively selected. The chain has TRBV28 and TRBJ1-2; D remains unclear. The CDR3 region is CASSRLRGYTF. In nucleotides, the CDR3 is TGTGCCAGCAGCCGCCTTCGGGGCTACACCTTC.